The 22 T cell receptor beta chains listed next were all sequenced from one sample in a study of blood T cell repertoires in COVID-19. Generated by immunoSEQ multiplex PCR, the TCRdb table keeps only in-frame clones and is missing some. The sample consists of about 100,000 clones, about 90% of them appearing once. Sequenced input: peripheral blood. The receptors shown here come from a human donor in a cohort sampled during active COVID-19.

J is TRBJ1-3 and V is TRBV6-5, with D possibly being TRBD1 (5 bases). Germline CDR1 and CDR2: MNHEY and SVGAGI. The V and J ends lost 6 bases and 2 bases respectively, with 11 bases between them. This CDR3 spans 14 amino acids. CDR3 amino acids: CASSLGGTGNTIYF. The CDR3 region has the DNA TGTGCCAGCAGCCTGGGGGGTACTGGAAACACCATATATTTT.

With regard to this clone: This sample includes further DNA sequences coding for the same CDR3. V and J are TRBV9 and TRBJ2-1, with D tentatively TRBD1 (5 bases). The CDR3 extends over 15 amino acids. CDR1 and CDR2 (germline): SGDLS, YYNGEE. The V gene lost 1 base and the J gene lost 1 base, with 9 bases spanning the gap. CDR3 nucleotides: TGTGCCAGCAGCGTATCAGGGTCGTCCTACAATGAGCAGTTCTTC. Its protein is CASSVSGSSYNEQFF.

The chain employs TRBV30 and TRBJ2-3; 15 bases fit TRBD2. J was trimmed by 8 bases and V by 1 base; bases with no gene match: 4. This CDR3 spans 15 amino acids. The germline CDR1 and CDR2 sequences are GTSNPN and SVGIG (reference sequence). CDR3 nucleotide sequence: TGTGCCTGGAGTGGGCGGACTAGCGGGAGGGCTACGCAGTATTTT. Its translation: CAWSGRTSGRATQYF.

CDR3 coding DNA: TGTGCCAGCAGTCGGTTGGACAGACCCTCTGACGAGCAGTACTTC. This translates into CASSRLDRPSDEQYF. The genes are TRBV28 and TRBJ2-7; perhaps TRBD1 as D (6 bases). Trimming shortened V by 5 bases and J by 5 bases, and 19 bases separated the two germline ends. In germline, CDR1 is MDHEN, CDR2 SYDVKM. The CDR3 consists of 15 residues.

The chain recombines TRBV19 with TRBJ1-6, with 7 bases that match TRBD1. The CDR3 consists of 13 residues. Per germline, CDR1 LNHDA and CDR2 SQIVND (reference sequence). Trimming at V came to 5 bases and at J to 7 bases, leaving 2 bases not matched to a gene. DNA for the CDR3: TGTGCCAGTAGTGGGACAGAGAATTCACCCCTCCACTTT. This encodes CASSGTENSPLHF. The entire variable domain, with the rest obtained from reference TRBV19 and TRBJ1-6, is as follows: DGGITQSPKYLFRKEGQNVTLSCEQNLNHDAMYWYRQDPGQGLRLIYYSQIVNDFQKGDIAEGYSVSREKKESFPLTVTSAQKNPTAFYLCASSGTENSPLHFGNGTRLTVT.

The V call is TRBV19, the J call TRBJ1-5; D perhaps matches TRBD1 (5 bases). The CDR3 length is 15 residues. V gave up 9 bases and J gave up 2 bases, with 17 bases separating them. Germline V gives CDR1 LNHDA, CDR2 SQIVND (reference sequence). CDR3 region: CASTGRSPGNQPQHF. CDR3 nucleotides: TGTGCCAGCACAGGACGGAGTCCGGGCAATCAGCCCCAGCATTTT. Together with reference TRBV19 and TRBJ1-5, the CDR3 gives the full variable domain: DGGITQSPKYLFRKEGQNVTLSCEQNLNHDAMYWYRQDPGQGLRLIYYSQIVNDFQKGDIAEGYSVSREKKESFPLTVTSAQKNPTAFYLCASTGRSPGNQPQHFGDGTRLSIL.

The rearrangement uses TRBV6-6 and TRBJ2-7; 11 positions match TRBD2. This CDR3 has 13 amino acids. Germline lookup yields CDR1 MNHNY and CDR2 SVGAGI (reference sequence). With 5 bases clipped from V and 7 bases from J, the junction kept 4 bases outside the gene matches. As DNA, the CDR3 is TGTGCCAGCAGTCGCGGACTAGCGGGTGAGCAGTACTTC. This encodes CASSRGLAGEQYF.

This rearrangement joins TRBV18 to TRBJ2-3, with 9 positions matching TRBD1. Germline assignment: CDR1 KGHSH and CDR2 LQKENI. CDR3 length: 17 amino acids. V dropped 3 bases and J dropped 4; count of bases not matched to a gene: 11. The CDR3 DNA is TGTGCCAGCTCACCGAGATGGGACAGGGTGCTCGCAGATACGCAGTATTTT. Translation gives CASSPRWDRVLADTQYF.

The chain couples TRBV7-8 to TRBJ1-1; 8 bases match TRBD1. The CDR3 contains 17 residues. The germline CDR1 and CDR2 sequences are SGHVS and FQNEAQ. The J segment lost 11 bases and the V segment lost 1 base, leaving 18 bases of the junction unmatched. DNA of the CDR3: TGTGCCAGCAGCTTAGTCCTCGGACAGGGCGGTGAAGAATATGCTTTCTTT. Translating it yields CASSLVLGQGGEEYAFF.

V gene TRBV7-9 combines with J gene TRBJ2-3; maybe TRBD1 (5 bases). Germline V gene lookup returns CDR1 SEHNR and CDR2 FQNEAQ (reference sequence). V lost 6 bases, J lost 2 bases, and 12 bases lay in between. The CDR3 consists of 14 residues. The CDR3 DNA sequence: TGTGCCAGCAGGTCAGACAGATTCACAGATACGCAGTATTTT. Amino acids: CASRSDRFTDTQYF.

This clone was counted once. V usage is TRBV29-1 and J usage is TRBJ1-1, with a tentative D call TRBD1 (5 bases). The CDR3 has 14 residues. Germline CDR1 SQVTM, CDR2 ANQGSEA. Trimming took 7 bases from V and 5 from J, leaving 20 bases between them. This CDR3 is CSASGGLEKTEAFF. The CDR3 region has the DNA TGCAGCGCCAGCGGGGGTCTGGAAAAAACTGAAGCTTTCTTT.

Here the CDR3 DNA reads TGTGCCAGCAGCTTAAGTACAGGGGGAATAGATACGCAGTATTTT. The encoded protein is CASSLSTGGIDTQYF. The chain couples TRBV7-9 to TRBJ2-3, with TRBD1 identical over 8 bases. The CDR3 runs 15 residues. The V segment lost 2 bases and the J segment 5 bases; nucleotides outside the gene matches: 6. CDR1 is SEHNR and CDR2 is FQNEAQ in the germline V gene (reference sequence).

This chain uses TRBV11-2 with TRBJ2-7, with 7 bases identical to TRBD1. Unmatched junction bases numbered 8, after V lost 4 bases and J lost 2 bases. From germline, CDR1 is SGHAT and CDR2 FQNNGV. This CDR3 region has 15 residues. In nucleotides, the CDR3 is TGTGCCAGCAGCTCCATCCCGGGACAGACCTACGAGCAGTACTTC. Its protein product is CASSSIPGQTYEQYF.

The genes are TRBV20-1 and TRBJ2-7, with 11 bases fitting TRBD1. The CDR3 has 16 amino acids. Trimming at V came to 3 bases and at J to 7 bases, leaving 14 bases not matched to a gene. The germline gives CDR1 DFQATT, CDR2 SNEGSKA (reference sequence). The CDR3 sequence: CSASSRGTGGSGEQYF. The CDR3 nucleotides are TGCAGTGCTAGTTCCCGCGGGACAGGGGGATCTGGGGAGCAGTACTTC.

The chain joins TRBV12-3 or TRBV12-4 to TRBJ1-5; D not resolved. With 5 bases removed from V and 3 bases from J, the gap between germline ends came to 8 bases. CDR3 length: 13 residues. CDR3 sequence: CASSLRINQPQHF. In nucleotides, the CDR3 is TGTGCCAGCAGTCTCCGTATCAATCAGCCCCAGCATTTT.

J is TRBJ2-3 and V is TRBV5-1; 11 bases line up with TRBD2. The CDR3 spans 18 residues. The germline gives CDR1 SGHRS, CDR2 YFSETQ. V lost 1 base to trimming and J lost 4 bases; unmatched junction nucleotides: 11. The chain's CDR3 is CASSLRTIAGGPSDTQYF. The DNA of the CDR3 is TGCGCCAGCAGCTTGCGGACTATAGCGGGAGGGCCTTCAGATACGCAGTATTTT.

V gene TRBV19 combines with J gene TRBJ2-5, with 15 bases fitting TRBD2. Germline V gene lookup returns CDR1 LNHDA and CDR2 SQIVND (reference sequence). The CDR3 loop spans 16 amino acids. V gave up 8 bases and J gave up 2 bases; unmatched junction bases: 6. CDR3 DNA sequence: TGTGCCAGTCGGAGAGGACTAGCGGGAGGGCAAGAGACCCAGTACTTC. Protein product: CASRRGLAGGQETQYF.

This clone was seen only once. This sequence joins TRBV27 and TRBJ1-5; 7 positions match TRBD1. Trimming cost V 8 bases and J 6 bases; bases outside gene matches: 7. This CDR3 comprises 13 residues. CDR1 is MNHEY, CDR2 SMNVEV, per germline (reference sequence). Here the CDR3 DNA reads TGTGCCAGCCAGACAGGGCTAGGTCAGCCCCAGCATTTT. Translation: CASQTGLGQPQHF.

The V gene is TRBV7-2, the J gene TRBJ1-1; 7 nucleotides line up with TRBD1. Germline CDR1 is SGHTA and CDR2 is FQGNSA. This CDR3 has 14 amino acids. Losses at the gene ends were 4 bases for V and 4 bases for J; bases not matched to a gene: 6. The CDR3 region is CASSSTGTSTEAFF. As DNA, the CDR3 is TGTGCCAGCAGCTCGACAGGGACCAGCACTGAAGCTTTCTTT.

The chain is built from TRBV11-2 and TRBJ1-2; 8 nucleotides align to TRBD1. The CDR3 sequence is 15 residues long. V shed 5 bases, J shed 4 bases, and the junction held 9 bases outside the gene matches. Germline V CDR1 and CDR2: SGHAT, FQNNGV. CDR3 nucleotide sequence: TGTGCCAGCAGCCCAGGACAGGGCAGCGTCTATGGCTACACCTTC. This gives the protein CASSPGQGSVYGYTF.

The CDR3 region is CASSPSGGRDQPQHF. In DNA, the CDR3 is TGTGCCAGCAGTCCTAGCGGGGGTAGGGATCAGCCCCAGCATTTT. The chain has TRBV7-9 and TRBJ1-5; D may be TRBD1 (5 bases). V was shortened by 6 bases and J by 5 bases, with 17 bases between the two germline ends. This CDR3 contains 15 residues. Per the germline V gene, CDR1 is SEHNR and CDR2 is FQNEAQ (reference sequence).

As concerns this clone: An end of the junction does not agree with germline; a read error may underlie this. The V gene is TRBV7-7, the J gene TRBJ2-1; 7 bases match TRBD2. There are 16 residues in the CDR3. Germline CDR1 is SSHAT and CDR2 is FNYEAQ (reference sequence). CDR3 coding DNA: TGTGCTAGCAGCTCTCTGGCGGGAGAAAAAGGGAGTGAGCAGTTCTTC. Protein product: CASSSLAGEKGSEQFF. Drawing the rest from reference TRBV7-7 and TRBJ2-1, the complete variable domain is GAGVSQSPRYKVTKRGQDVTLRCDPISSHATLYWYQQALGQGPEFLTYFNYEAQPDKSGLPSDRFSAERPEGSISTLTIQRTEQRDSAMYRCASSSLAGEKGSEQFFGPGTRLTVL.